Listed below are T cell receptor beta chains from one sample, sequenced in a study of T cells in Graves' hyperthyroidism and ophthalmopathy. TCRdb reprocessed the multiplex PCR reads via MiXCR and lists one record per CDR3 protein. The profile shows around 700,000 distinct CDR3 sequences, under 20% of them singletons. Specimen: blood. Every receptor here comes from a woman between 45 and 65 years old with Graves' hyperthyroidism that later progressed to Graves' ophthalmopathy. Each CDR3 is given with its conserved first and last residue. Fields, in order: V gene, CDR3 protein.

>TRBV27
CASSLWGINSPLHF
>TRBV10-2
CASSDLLQETQYF
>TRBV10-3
CAISEPGQGEDGYTF
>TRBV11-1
CASSFDRRSYEQYF
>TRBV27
CASSPGRRQGTDTQYF
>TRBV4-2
CASSLGSVGEQAFF
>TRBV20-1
CSARDSTGPTEAFF
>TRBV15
CATSRPRTGGQETQYF
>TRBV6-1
CASKGAENSPLHF
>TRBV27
CASRGQGRNYGYTF
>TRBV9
CASSAPGTSGERTDTQYF
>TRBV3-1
CASNQGTSGELFF
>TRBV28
CASSRPGRRETQYF
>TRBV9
CASSPSPGGETQYF
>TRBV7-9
CASSPTDFNTEAFF
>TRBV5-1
CASSDRTGANTIYF
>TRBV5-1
CASSQTGDWETQYF
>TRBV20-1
CSARVPGQSYNEQFF